This T cell receptor beta chain originates from a study of human T cells and chemical hapten exposure. Whole-study context: Patients' scalps got diphenylcyclopropenone weekly throughout the roughly 25-week study. Patients, chiefly female, had alopecia areata, totalis or universalis. Study results and limitations: Healthy people's immune response may differ from that of the donors, who had alopecia.

Time point: patch test 3, about 24 weeks after DPC sensitization. Treatment in this sample: therapeutic diphenylcyclopropenone sensitization with weekly scalp DPC. There are 12 residues in the CDR3. From germline, CDR1 is LGHDT and CDR2 YNNKEL (reference sequence). The V gene end was trimmed by 5 bases and the J gene end by 6 bases; junction bases not matched to a gene: 3. This clonotype was counted ten times or more. The antigen is undetermined. In the library, unique molecular identifiers were attached to individual cDNA molecules. TCRdb re-analysed the RACE reads in MiXCR, keeping a single row per CDR3 protein. The repertoire includes about 170,000 distinct CDR3 sequences, 25% to 30% of them detected once, and around 1.9% sits in the top ten.

The chain is built from TRBV3-1 and TRBJ2-7, with 8 bases fitting TRBD2. This clonotype originated in a woman younger than 30 with alopecia areata. Some clones in this sample may be carry-over from other donors' samples. The source material was whole blood, sampled in connection with sensitization to the hapten diphenylcyclopropenone (DPC). CDR3 bases: TGTGCCAGCAGCGTTGCGGGGGGCGAGCAGTACTTC. This gives the protein CASSVAGGEQYF.